A selection of T cell receptor beta chains follows, all from one sample in a study of beta chain features in type 1 diabetes. Sequenced by immunoSEQ multiplex PCR; TCRdb stores in-frame clones only, minus some. Altogether more than 350,000 clones are present, approximately 10% being singletons, with the ten largest covering 0.045% to 0.06%. The sequencing input was naive CD4+ T cells from blood. The source is a woman between 18 and 30 years old in good health. Each CDR3 is given with its conserved first and last residue. D genes are given only for firm matches. Size values are once, few and many counts, or a class for expanded clones, and some rows have none.

abundance,v_gene,j_gene,d_gene,CDR3aa,CDR3nt
-,TRBV7-3,TRBJ2-1,-,CASSFSSYNEQFF,TGTGCCAGCAGCTTTTCGTCCTACAATGAGCAGTTCTTC
-,TRBV7-9,TRBJ2-7,-,CASSTYRDRYEQYF,TGTGCCAGCAGCACCTATCGGGACCGCTACGAGCAGTACTTC
few,TRBV7-9,TRBJ1-6,-,CASSLFNSPLHF,TGTGCCAGCAGCTTATTTAATTCACCCCTCCACTTT
-,TRBV6-5,TRBJ2-5,-,CASSYKETQYF,TGTGCCAGCAGTTACAAGGAGACCCAGTACTTC
-,TRBV7-2,TRBJ1-1,-,CASSLGTLNTEAFF,TGTGCCAGCAGCTTGGGGACCCTCAACACTGAAGCTTTCTTT
many,TRBV30,TRBJ1-5,-,CAWSLQGIQPQHF,TGTGCCTGGAGCTTACAAGGGATTCAGCCCCAGCATTTT
-,TRBV28,TRBJ2-1,-,CASSLIPDEQFF,TGTGCCAGCAGTTTAATCCCCGATGAGCAGTTCTTC
few,TRBV2,TRBJ2-1,TRBD2,CASSEPWGLADNEQFF,TGTGCCAGCAGTGAACCCTGGGGACTAGCTGACAATGAGCAGTTCTTC
few,TRBV5-4,TRBJ1-1,-,CASSRGGSERYTEAFF,TGTGCCAGCAGCAGAGGGGGGTCCGAGCGTTATACTGAAGCTTTCTTT
-,TRBV7-2,TRBJ2-5,TRBD2,CASERFRGSQETQYF,TGTGCCAGCGAGCGGTTTCGCGGGAGCCAAGAGACCCAGTACTTC
few,TRBV30,TRBJ1-1,-,CAWSASFNTEAFF,TGTGCCTGGAGTGCCAGCTTTAACACTGAAGCTTTCTTT
-,TRBV7-8,TRBJ1-1,-,CASSWQGVAEAFF,TGTGCCAGCAGCTGGCAAGGGGTTGCTGAAGCTTTCTTT
few,TRBV2,TRBJ1-6,-,CASSGTAYNSPLHF,TGTGCCAGCAGTGGGACAGCATATAATTCACCCCTCCACTTT
-,TRBV30,TRBJ1-5,-,CAWSVRGLGNQPQHF,TGTGCCTGGAGTGTAAGGGGGTTGGGCAATCAGCCCCAGCATTTT
few,TRBV7-9,TRBJ2-1,-,CASSSRAYNEQFF,TGTGCCAGCAGCTCCCGGGCCTACAATGAGCAGTTCTTC